The clone carrying this TCR beta chain qualifies as medium-sized (0.01 to 0.1%). The data are from a study of early T cells in non-severe SARS-CoV-2 infection. Study context: Bulk RNA taken from unsorted whole blood was sequenced, leaving chains unpaired.

Individual cDNA molecules were tagged with unique molecular identifiers. One entry per CDR3 protein, called by TCRdb with MiXCR from the 5' RACE reads. The sample includes tens of thousands of distinct CDR3 sequences, less than 5% of them seen just once. Germline values: CDR1 DFQATT, CDR2 SNEGSKA (reference sequence). The CDR3 runs to 16 residues. The V segment lost 0 bases and the J segment 3 bases; nucleotides outside the gene matches: 5. V and J are TRBV20-1 and TRBJ2-2; TRBD2 aligns across 9 bases. The receptor was isolated from an adult who was a healthcare worker with PCR-confirmed SARS-CoV-2 infection or an uninfected control (not recorded which). Sequencing input: whole blood. CDR3 DNA sequence: TGCAGTGCTAGAGATGCGGCGGGAGGGTACACCGGGGAGCTGTTTTTT. This codes for CSARDAAGGYTGELFF.